These 10 T cell receptor beta chains were all obtained from the same sample, sequenced in a study of blood T cell repertoires in COVID-19. Profiled with immunoSEQ multiplex PCR; TCRdb holds only in-frame clones, not every one. The table lists some 180,000 clones, around 82% of them singletons. Sequenced: PBMCs or T cells enriched from blood (not recorded which). The receptors were sampled from a woman aged 55-69 years with acute COVID-19.

This clone was detected only a few times. The genes are TRBV3-1 (or the pseudogene TRBV3-2) and TRBJ2-4; weak D call: TRBD2 (6 bases). Germline values: CDR1 LGHDT, CDR2 YNNKEL (reference sequence). The CDR3 covers 18 residues. With 1 base removed from V and 0 bases from J, the gap between germline ends came to 16 bases. CDR3 region: CASSQVSSGELAKNIQYF. In DNA, the CDR3 is TGTGCCAGCAGCCAAGTGTCTTCGGGAGAGCTAGCCAAAAACATTCAGTACTTC.

The gene calls are TRBV27 and TRBJ1-2, with 10 bases fitting TRBD1. This CDR3 contains 15 residues. Trimming took 2 bases from V and 4 from J; bases not matched to a gene: 4. The germline CDR1 and CDR2 sequences are MNHEY and SMNVEV (reference sequence). The CDR3 loop is CASSLIRDRGYGYTF. In DNA, the CDR3 is TGTGCCAGCAGTTTAATCCGGGACAGGGGCTATGGCTACACCTTC.

The chain uses TRBV5-4 and TRBJ1-1, with D tentatively TRBD1 (6 bases). The length of the CDR3 is 17 residues. CDR1 is SGHNT and CDR2 is YYREEE in the germline V gene (reference sequence). Trimming stripped 0 bases from V and 1 base from J, with 16 bases between. The CDR3 DNA sequence: TGTGCCAGCAGCTTGGATTCCCTCCTGGACAGGAACACTGAAGCTTTCTTT. It specifies CASSLDSLLDRNTEAFF.

This chain joins TRBV7-2 and TRBJ1-1, with unresolved D. Trimming took off 5 bases at V and 11 bases at J, with 15 bases between the two ends. The CDR3 is 12 amino acids. Germline assignment: CDR1 SGHTA and CDR2 FQGNSA. In nucleotides, the CDR3 is TGTGCCAGCAGCCTAGGGCCCCCGAAGGCTTTCTTT. Translating gives CASSLGPPKAFF.

This chain uses TRBV27 with TRBJ2-7; possible D gene TRBD1, 5 bases. Germline loops: CDR1 MNHEY, CDR2 SMNVEV (reference sequence). CDR3 length: 14 amino acids. V lost 5 bases to trimming and J lost 4 bases, with 15 bases between them. Written as DNA, the CDR3 is TGTGCCAGCAGTCCCTACAGGAATTCATACGAGCAGTACTTC. Its translation: CASSPYRNSYEQYF.

The gene calls are TRBV6-5 and TRBJ2-6, with 7 bases that match TRBD1. This CDR3 comprises 15 residues. The V gene's germline CDR1 is MNHEY and CDR2 SVGAGI. V gave up 6 bases and J gave up 4 bases; unmatched junction bases: 6. CDR3 loop: CASRRKGAGANVLTF. The CDR3 nucleotides are TGTGCCAGCAGGAGGAAGGGGGCCGGGGCCAACGTCCTGACTTTC.

This clone was observed a handful of times. The genes are TRBV11-3 and TRBJ2-1, with a tentative D call TRBD2 (7 bases). V was shortened by 1 base and J by 5 bases, with 18 bases between the two germline ends. Looked up from germline, CDR1 is SGHNT and CDR2 is YENEEA. The CDR3 consists of 17 residues. CDR3 protein: CASSLGAGPGGHNEQFF. CDR3 coding DNA: TGTGCCAGCAGCTTAGGGGCTGGGCCGGGGGGCCACAATGAGCAGTTCTTC.

The gene calls are TRBV2 and TRBJ1-6; 8 positions agree with TRBD1. V lost 2 bases, J lost 10 bases, and 4 bases stayed unmatched. This CDR3 is 14 amino acids long. CDR1 is SNHLY, CDR2 FYNNEI, per germline. The CDR3 nucleotides read TGTGCCAGCAGTGAACAGGGGGCAGGGTCACCCCTCCACTTT. Translation: CASSEQGAGSPLHF. The whole variable domain, filled in from reference TRBV2 and TRBJ1-6, reads EPEVTQTPSHQVTQMGQEVILRCVPISNHLYFYWYRQILGQKVEFLVSFYNNEISEKSEIFDDQFSVERPDGSNFTLKIRSTKLEDSAMYFCASSEQGAGSPLHFGNGTRLTVT.

This clone has a single count. This CDR3 reads CATSVEGQGGQNYGYTF. CDR3 in DNA: TGTGCCACCAGTGTTGAGGGACAGGGGGGCCAGAACTATGGCTACACCTTC. The rearrangement links TRBV24-1 to TRBJ1-2, with TRBD1 matching over 11 bases. This CDR3 region has 17 residues. With V trimmed by 5 bases and J by 2 bases, 9 bases remained unmatched. Germline values: CDR1 KGHDR, CDR2 SFDVKD.

V usage is TRBV9 and J usage is TRBJ1-1; possibly TRBD1 for D (6 bases). Germline-derived CDR1 and CDR2 are SGDLS and YYNGEE. V was clipped by 0 bases and J by 0 bases, with 12 bases between them. This CDR3 spans 16 amino acids. CDR3 amino acids: CASSVEAQGLNTEAFF. In DNA, the CDR3 is TGTGCCAGCAGCGTAGAGGCCCAGGGGTTGAACACTGAAGCTTTCTTT.